This is a list of T cell receptor beta chains from one sample in a study of T cells in Graves' hyperthyroidism and ophthalmopathy. TCRdb processed the multiplex PCR reads anew with MiXCR; each CDR3 protein has one entry. This sample has 640,000 or so distinct CDR3 sequences, with 12% to 15% found just once. Input material: blood. These receptors were obtained from a woman between 18 and 30 years old with Graves' ophthalmopathy. The CDR3 runs from the conserved cysteine through the conserved F or W. A D gene is named only where the DNA matches it firmly. Rows give clone size only sometimes, using once, few, many, or a class for an expanded clone.

CDR3 length	V gene	D gene	clone size	J gene	CDR3 protein	CDR3 DNA
14	TRBV18	NA	many	TRBJ1-1	CASSQREGNTEAFF	TGTGCCAGCTCACAAAGGGAGGGGAACACTGAAGCTTTCTTT
19	TRBV6-2/TRBV6-3	TRBD2	once	TRBJ2-7	CASSYSIPGLAGFGGEQYF	TGTGCCAGCAGTTACTCGATCCCGGGACTAGCGGGATTTGGTGGCGAGCAGTACTTC
16	TRBV24-1	TRBD2	many	TRBJ2-1	CATSDGDYMTYNEQFF	TGTGCCACCAGTGATGGGGACTACATGACCTACAATGAGCAGTTCTTC
14	TRBV29-1	TRBD2	NA	TRBJ2-1	CSFQGSGNYNEQFF	TGCAGCTTTCAAGGTAGCGGGAACTACAATGAGCAGTTCTTC
15	TRBV12-3/TRBV12-4	TRBD1	many	TRBJ1-2	CASTDSTGIFYGYTF	TGTGCCAGCACCGATTCGACAGGGATCTTCTATGGCTACACCTTC
15	TRBV7-3	TRBD2	many	TRBJ2-1	CASSREGGKFNEQFF	TGTGCCAGCAGCCGCGAGGGAGGGAAATTCAATGAGCAGTTCTTC
15	TRBV6-1	NA	NA	TRBJ1-2	CASSEPYYHPYGYTF	TGTGCCAGCAGTGAACCTTACTATCACCCTTATGGCTACACCTTC
15	TRBV7-2	TRBD2	many	TRBJ2-7	CASSYGLAGGNEQYF	TGTGCCAGCAGCTACGGGCTAGCGGGAGGGAACGAGCAGTACTTC
14	TRBV9	TRBD1	once	TRBJ2-7	CASSHRPRGREQYF	TGTGCCAGCAGCCACAGGCCAAGGGGGCGCGAGCAGTACTTC
15	TRBV19	TRBD2	NA	TRBJ2-7	CASSPRTSGLNEQYF	TGTGCCAGTAGTCCAAGGACTAGCGGGCTCAATGAGCAGTACTTC
16	TRBV10-3	NA	many	TRBJ2-2	CAISEYGGPPTGELFF	TGTGCCATCAGTGAGTACGGAGGGCCGCCCACCGGGGAGCTGTTTTTT
13	TRBV7-9	NA	many	TRBJ1-1	CASSLRGDGEAFF	TGTGCCAGCAGCTTGCGGGGGGATGGTGAAGCTTTCTTT
15	TRBV12-3/TRBV12-4	TRBD1	many	TRBJ2-7	CASSPSLQGSHEQYF	TGTGCCAGCAGCCCGTCTCTACAGGGGAGTCACGAGCAGTACTTC
14	TRBV4-3	TRBD1	many	TRBJ2-7	CASSKGTGGKEQYF	TGCGCCAGCAGCAAAGGGACAGGGGGTAAAGAGCAGTACTTC
14	TRBV30	NA	many	TRBJ2-7	CAWSGQWVPYEQYF	TGTGCCTGGAGTGGACAATGGGTTCCCTACGAGCAGTACTTC
14	TRBV12-3/TRBV12-4	TRBD1	many	TRBJ2-7	CASSSDRGWDEQYF	TGTGCCAGCAGTTCGGACAGGGGATGGGACGAGCAGTACTTC
15	TRBV6-1	NA	many	TRBJ2-1	CASSYMGRGVNEQFF	TGTGCCAGCAGTTACATGGGACGGGGCGTGAATGAGCAGTTCTTC
13	TRBV12-3/TRBV12-4	NA	NA	TRBJ1-2	CASRSGGRDGYTF	TGTGCCAGCAGGTCTGGGGGTAGGGATGGCTACACCTTC
15	TRBV7-9	NA	NA	TRBJ1-6	CASSLKQVYNSPLHF	TGTGCCAGCAGCTTAAAACAGGTGTATAATTCACCCCTCCACTTT
15	TRBV3-1	NA	many	TRBJ1-1	CASSQGIAVNTEAFF	TGTGCCAGCAGCCAAGGTATTGCGGTGAACACTGAAGCTTTCTTT
13	TRBV20-1	NA	many	TRBJ2-7	CSVQGYSSYEQYF	TGCAGCGTTCAGGGTTACAGCTCCTACGAGCAGTACTTC
16	TRBV7-2	TRBD2	many	TRBJ2-7	CASSATRGREGYEQYF	TGTGCCAGCAGCGCCACCCGAGGGAGGGAGGGCTACGAGCAGTACTTC
15	TRBV4-1	TRBD1	few	TRBJ1-5	CASSQPRDRNQPQHF	TGCGCCAGCAGCCAACCCCGGGACAGGAATCAGCCCCAGCATTTT
14	TRBV7-2	NA	many	TRBJ1-1	CASSSALTGTEAFF	TGTGCCAGCAGCTCCGCCTTAACGGGTACTGAAGCTTTCTTT
18	TRBV4-1	NA	few	TRBJ2-1	CASSQDPPTGNFLDEQFF	TGCGCCAGCAGCCAAGACCCACCTACAGGGAACTTTTTGGATGAGCAGTTCTTC
13	TRBV2	NA	many	TRBJ1-1	CASSDVENTEAFF	TGTGCCAGCAGTGATGTGGAGAACACTGAAGCTTTCTTT
15	TRBV28	NA	many	TRBJ1-2	CASSLGGTTLYGYTF	TGTGCCAGCAGTTTAGGGGGGACTACCCTCTATGGCTACACCTTC
12	TRBV10-3	NA	NA	TRBJ1-5	CAISEINQPQHF	TGTGCCATCAGTGAAATCAATCAGCCCCAGCATTTT
12	TRBV20-1	NA	NA	TRBJ2-3	CSASWFADTQYF	TGCAGTGCTAGTTGGTTCGCAGATACGCAGTATTTT
13	TRBV20-1	NA	many	TRBJ2-3	CSARRGHTDTQYF	TGCAGTGCTAGGCGGGGCCACACAGATACGCAGTATTTT
14	TRBV9	NA	many	TRBJ1-2	CASQYAGSNYGYTF	TGTGCCAGCCAATATGCAGGGTCCAACTATGGCTACACCTTC
15	TRBV7-2	NA	many	TRBJ1-5	CASSLRDHSNQPQHF	TGTGCCAGCAGCTTACGGGACCATAGCAATCAGCCCCAGCATTTT
13	TRBV29-1	NA	NA	TRBJ2-7	CSVDGGRVYEQYF	TGCAGCGTTGACGGGGGCAGGGTCTACGAGCAGTACTTC
17	TRBV4-3	NA	many	TRBJ2-3	CASSQDYRTDSTDTQYF	TGCGCCAGCAGCCAAGATTACCGGACGGATAGCACAGATACGCAGTATTTT
16	TRBV28	TRBD1	many	TRBJ1-4	CASSSWDRGFNEKLFF	TGTGCCAGCAGCTCTTGGGACAGAGGCTTTAATGAAAAACTGTTTTTT
17	TRBV6-2/TRBV6-3	NA	NA	TRBJ1-1	CASSYSRGARGNTEAFF	TGTGCCAGCAGTTACTCGAGGGGCGCTCGGGGAAACACTGAAGCTTTCTTT
14	TRBV27	TRBD1	NA	TRBJ2-7	CASSLPTGGDEQYF	TGTGCCAGCAGTCTCCCCACAGGGGGCGACGAGCAGTACTTC
13	TRBV28	NA	many	TRBJ1-2	CASSFGGNYGYTF	TGTGCCAGCAGTTTTGGTGGGAACTATGGCTACACCTTC
14	TRBV13	TRBD1	many	TRBJ1-4	CASSLIGQGEKLFF	TGTGCCAGCAGCTTAATTGGACAGGGGGAAAAACTGTTTTTT
15	TRBV6-1	NA	NA	TRBJ1-1	CASSLLQGMNTEAFF	TGTGCCAGCAGCCTATTACAGGGCATGAACACTGAAGCTTTCTTT
13	TRBV7-6	NA	many	TRBJ1-6	CASSYRVNSPLHF	TGTGCCAGCAGCTACAGGGTTAATTCACCCCTCCACTTT
16	TRBV7-9	NA	NA	TRBJ2-2	CASSPRKRTNTGELFF	TGTGCCAGCAGCCCCAGAAAAAGAACGAACACCGGGGAGCTGTTTTTT
12	TRBV7-9	NA	few	TRBJ2-3	CASSPMSDTQYF	TGTGCCAGCAGTCCCATGTCAGATACGCAGTATTTT
15	TRBV6-6	NA	many	TRBJ2-7	CASSYTSASSYEQYF	TGTGCCAGCAGTTACACGTCCGCAAGCTCCTACGAGCAGTACTTC
15	TRBV11-2	NA	many	TRBJ1-3	CASSLERGSGNTIYF	TGTGCCAGCAGCTTAGAACGGGGGTCTGGAAACACCATATATTTT
13	TRBV5-1	NA	NA	TRBJ2-5	CASSLGDEKTQYF	TGCGCCAGCAGCTTGGGGGATGAGAAGACCCAGTACTTC
14	TRBV11-1	TRBD1	many	TRBJ1-1	CASRTDRARAEAFF	TGTGCCAGCAGGACCGACAGGGCTAGGGCTGAAGCTTTCTTT
19	TRBV3-1	TRBD2	few	TRBJ2-3	CASTTPGLAGVGSTDTQYF	TGTGCCAGCACCACCCCGGGACTAGCGGGAGTGGGGTCCACAGATACGCAGTATTTT
14	TRBV7-9	NA	many	TRBJ1-2	CASSLGAFNYGYTF	TGTGCCAGCAGCTTAGGGGCGTTTAACTATGGCTACACCTTC
14	TRBV11-2	NA	many	TRBJ2-7	CASSRTTGGGEQYF	TGTGCCAGCAGCCGCACCACAGGGGGGGGGGAGCAGTACTTC
20	TRBV7-9	NA	many	TRBJ1-6	CASSQRKPGATSSYNSPLHF	TGTGCCAGCAGCCAAAGGAAGCCCGGAGCTACTAGCTCCTATAATTCACCCCTCCACTTT
15	TRBV30	TRBD1	many	TRBJ2-7	CAWTRAGTGRNEQYF	TGTGCCTGGACCCGCGCCGGGACAGGGAGGAACGAGCAGTACTTC
14	TRBV7-3	NA	many	TRBJ1-2	CASSLTPRQDGYTF	TGTGCCAGCAGCTTGACCCCAAGACAGGACGGCTACACCTTC